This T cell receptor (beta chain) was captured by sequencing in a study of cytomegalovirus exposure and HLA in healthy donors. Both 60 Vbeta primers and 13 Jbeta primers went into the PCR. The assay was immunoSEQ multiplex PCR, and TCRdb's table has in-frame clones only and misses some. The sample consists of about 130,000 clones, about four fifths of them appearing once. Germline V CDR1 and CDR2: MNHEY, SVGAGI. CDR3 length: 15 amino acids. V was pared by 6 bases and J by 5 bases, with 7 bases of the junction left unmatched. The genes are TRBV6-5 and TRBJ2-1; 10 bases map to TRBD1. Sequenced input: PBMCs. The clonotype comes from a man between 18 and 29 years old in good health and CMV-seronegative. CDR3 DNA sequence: TGTGCCAGCAGATGGGACAGGGGATTGAACAATGAGCAGTTCTTC. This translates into CASRWDRGLNNEQFF.